Listed here are 16 T cell receptor beta chains from one sample, sequenced in a study of blood T cell repertoires in COVID-19 (dated by TCRdb to 2019 to 2021). The protocol used for the library was the immunoSEQ multiplex PCR assay. The clones in this table, taken by TCRdb from immuneACCESS, are in-frame only. Not every clone is retained; where verified, under half of the shortfall comes from an unresolved V gene, and the cause of the rest is unknown. In all, the sample holds approximately 470,000 clones, and 80% to 90% of those were seen once. The ten largest clones take up more than 3% of the sample. Sequenced input: peripheral blood. Receptor source: a human donor in a cohort sampled during active COVID-19.

This rearrangement joins TRBV6-2 or TRBV6-3 to TRBJ2-1; D not resolved. Germline V CDR1 and CDR2: MNHEY, SVGEGT. The CDR3 is 14 amino acids. V lost 5 bases, J lost 5 bases, and 13 bases lay in between. The CDR3 region is CASSASRQHNEQFF. Here the CDR3 DNA reads TGTGCCAGCAGTGCGTCGAGGCAGCACAATGAGCAGTTCTTC.

The chain joins TRBV9 to TRBJ2-1; D gene uncertain. This CDR3 comprises 18 residues. Germline CDR1 and CDR2: SGDLS and YYNGEE. The ends were cut back, 0 bases at V and 0 bases at J, with 16 bases in the middle. CDR3: CASSVGLAQKSSYNEQFF. The CDR3 DNA follows: TGTGCCAGCAGCGTAGGGTTAGCTCAGAAGAGCTCCTACAATGAGCAGTTCTTC.

In DNA form, the CDR3 reads TGTGCCAGCACCCTTCAAATGAGCGGGACTAGCGGGAGGGCCGGCCATGAGCAGTTCTTC. Protein: CASTLQMSGTSGRAGHEQFF. The V and J genes are TRBV27 and TRBJ2-1; 16 nucleotides agree with TRBD2. Germline V gives CDR1 MNHEY, CDR2 SMNVEV (reference sequence). Trimming cost V 7 bases and J 8 bases; bases outside gene matches: 20. CDR3 size: 20 residues.

The chain has TRBV9 and TRBJ1-1; D is perhaps TRBD1 (5 bases). Trimming stripped 7 bases from V and 1 base from J, with 17 bases between. From germline, CDR1 is SGDLS and CDR2 YYNGEE. CDR3 length: 15 residues. DNA for the CDR3: TGTGCCAGCGGCCGGGGGGGACTGTCGAACACTGAAGCTTTCTTT. Protein sequence: CASGRGGLSNTEAFF.

The CDR3 region has the DNA TGTGCCAGCAGTGCACTAGCGGCGGGGGTAGGTGAGCAGTTCTTC. Protein product: CASSALAAGVGEQFF. The V and J genes are TRBV2 and TRBJ2-1, with 8 nucleotides matching TRBD2. V lost 4 bases, J lost 9 bases, and 11 bases stayed unmatched. The CDR3 has 15 amino acids. Looked up from germline, CDR1 is SNHLY and CDR2 is FYNNEI.

The V and J genes are TRBV6-6 and TRBJ2-1; possibly TRBD2 for D (7 bases). This CDR3 has 14 residues. Germline V gives CDR1 MNHNY, CDR2 SVGAGI (reference sequence). V lost 8 bases, J lost 6 bases, and 17 bases lay in between. CDR3 residues: CASETRRGLNEQFF. CDR3 coding DNA: TGTGCCAGCGAGACTAGGCGGGGGCTCAATGAGCAGTTCTTC.

J is TRBJ2-3 and V is TRBV7-9; D is uncertain. Between the trimmed V and J ends, which lost 6 bases and 2 bases, there was a span of 6 bases. Per germline, CDR1 SEHNR and CDR2 FQNEAQ (reference sequence). The CDR3 sequence is 12 residues long. Here the CDR3 reads CASRDNTDTQYF. The CDR3 DNA sequence: TGTGCCAGCAGAGACAACACAGATACGCAGTATTTT.

This clone was seen only a few times. The rearrangement links TRBV11-2 to TRBJ2-2, with a weak D call TRBD2 (5 bases). V lost 5 bases and J 4 bases, leaving 17 bases between the germline ends. This CDR3 is 16 amino acids long. Germline loops: CDR1 SGHAT, CDR2 FQNNGV. This chain's CDR3 is CASSPLGSRGTGELFF. Here the CDR3 DNA reads TGTGCCAGCAGCCCCTTGGGAAGCCGGGGCACCGGGGAGCTGTTTTTT.

The genes are TRBV19 and TRBJ2-3; the match to TRBD2 covers 8 bases. Per germline, CDR1 LNHDA and CDR2 SQIVND (reference sequence). CDR3 length equals 18 residues. The V segment lost 7 bases and the J segment 5 bases; nucleotides outside the gene matches: 20. The CDR3 DNA reads as TGTGCCAGTACCAACCTAAAACGCAGCGGGAGAGGGGTAGATACGCAGTATTTT. Amino acid sequence: CASTNLKRSGRGVDTQYF.

This rearrangement joins TRBV29-1 to TRBJ2-7; possible D gene TRBD1, 6 bases. The ends were cut back, 7 bases at V and 3 bases at J, with 10 bases in the middle. The germline V gene encodes CDR1 SQVTM and CDR2 ANQGSEA. This CDR3 spans 11 amino acids. This chain's CDR3 is CSDRDNYEQYF. The CDR3, as DNA: TGCAGCGACCGGGACAACTACGAGCAGTACTTC.

This clone was seen only once. The V gene is TRBV9, the J gene TRBJ1-6; perhaps TRBD1 as D (6 bases). The germline CDR1 and CDR2 sequences are SGDLS and YYNGEE. This CDR3 contains 16 residues. V lost 2 bases and J lost 0, with 9 bases in between. DNA of the CDR3: TGTGCCAGCAGCGTCAGGGGCGACTCCTATAATTCACCCCTCCACTTT. Translation gives CASSVRGDSYNSPLHF.

The chain employs TRBV7-3 and TRBJ2-1; D is possibly TRBD1 (7 bases). The CDR3 totals 16 residues. CDR1 and CDR2 from the germline V gene are SGHTA and FQGTGA. Between the trimmed V and J ends, which lost 5 bases and 5 bases, there was a span of 19 bases. The CDR3, as DNA: TGTGCCAGCAGCCTGCGACAGGGAGGTACGAACAATGAGCAGTTCTTC. Residues: CASSLRQGGTNNEQFF.

V and J are TRBV28 and TRBJ2-5, with D tentatively TRBD2 (6 bases). This CDR3 contains 13 residues. Trimming stripped 3 bases from V and 11 bases from J, with 16 bases between. Germline values: CDR1 MDHEN, CDR2 SYDVKM. Written as DNA, the CDR3 is TGTGCCAGCAGTTTGGAGGGGCCCCCGAGGCAGTACTTC. As protein: CASSLEGPPRQYF. Complete variable domain (other parts from reference TRBV28 and TRBJ2-5): DVKVTQSSRYLVKRTGEKVFLECVQDMDHENMFWYRQDPGLGLRLIYFSYDVKMKEKGDIPEGYSVSREKKERFSLILESASTNQTSMYLCASSLEGPPRQYFGPGTRLLVL.

This sequence joins TRBV10-3 and TRBJ1-1; perhaps TRBD1 as D (5 bases). This CDR3 has 14 residues. Germline loops: CDR1 ENHRY, CDR2 SYGVKD. Trimming took off 2 bases at V and 5 bases at J, with 12 bases between the two ends. For the CDR3, the DNA is TGTGCCATCAGTGAGCGGGAGGGGAGTACTGAAGCTTTCTTT. It encodes CAISEREGSTEAFF.

CDR3 in amino acids: CASTGANTEAFF. The CDR3 DNA reads TGTGCCAGTACAGGGGCGAACACTGAAGCTTTCTTT. The genes are TRBV27 and TRBJ1-1; 7 bases are a match to TRBD1. The V and J ends lost 9 bases and 1 base, in that order; junction bases with no gene match: 2. Germline V gene lookup returns CDR1 MNHEY and CDR2 SMNVEV (reference sequence). The CDR3 spans 12 residues.

V usage is TRBV5-5 and J usage is TRBJ1-1; TRBD1 agrees at 9 bases. Germline CDR1 SGHKS, CDR2 YYEKEE (reference sequence). V was clipped by 4 bases and J by 8 bases; unmatched bases: 12. CDR3 length: 15 residues. The CDR3 loop is CASSTELTGGEEAFF. In DNA form, the CDR3 reads TGTGCCAGCAGCACAGAACTTACAGGGGGCGAAGAAGCTTTCTTT.